The T cell receptor (beta chain) under discussion was sequenced for a study of cytomegalovirus exposure and HLA in healthy donors. Study outcomes and limitations: Sequences of the TCR beta chain were said to predict the HLA-A and HLA-B alleles of most subjects accurately.

Both 60 Vbeta primers and 13 Jbeta primers went into the PCR. Sequencing used immunoSEQ multiplex PCR; TCRdb keeps in-frame clones, though not all of them. The sample yields about 150,000 clones, more than 70% seen once. There are 18 residues in the CDR3. Germline V gene data show CDR1 as SGHTA and CDR2 as FQGNSA. The trim removed 2 bases at V and 3 bases at J, leaving 10 bases unmatched. As for this clone: What it binds is unknown.

V is TRBV7-2 and J is TRBJ2-2; 9 bases are a match to TRBD2. This receptor was identified in a male donor in good health and CMV-seropositive. The sample taken for sequencing was PBMCs. This CDR3 is CASSLRVGGRAYTGELFF. The CDR3 nucleotides read TGTGCCAGCAGCTTAAGGGTTGGCGGGAGGGCCTACACCGGGGAGCTGTTTTTT.